This T cell receptor beta chain was obtained from a study of T cell repertoires in aging, cancer and after chemotherapy. Rearranged V-D-J TRB sequences were amplified with a mixed TRB-A/B primer pool. TCRdb reanalysed the multiplex PCR reads using MiXCR and keeps one entry per CDR3 protein. The repertoire holds several thousand distinct CDR3 sequences, with around 34% as singletons. The template was genomic DNA from peripheral blood, not RNA. The receptor's source is a human donor in good health. The donor label of this sample is uncertain. The sequencing sample was made of blood.

CDR3 nucleotide sequence: TGTGCCAGCAGCTCTCGTTCTGATACGCAGTATTTT. Its protein product is CASSSRSDTQYF. The genes are TRBV6-2 or TRBV6-3 and TRBJ2-3; D ambiguous. This CDR3 region has 12 residues. CDR1 MNHEY and CDR2 SVGEGT come from the germline V gene. V was shortened by 6 bases and J by 6 bases, with 10 bases between the two germline ends.